This is a list of T cell receptor beta chains from one sample in a study of blood T cell repertoires in COVID-19. Sequencing was performed with immunoSEQ multiplex PCR; in TCRdb, only in-frame clones are kept and a portion is missing. The sample yields fewer than 300,000 clones, over 75% seen once. Sequencing used PBMCs or T cells enriched from blood (not recorded which). Receptors were obtained from a woman aged 25 to 45 who had recovered from COVID-19. Both conserved end residues are part of each CDR3. D genes are given only for firm matches. Some rows have no size entry. The others give once, few or many, or a class for an expanded clone.

d_gene	v_gene	j_gene	abundance	CDR3nt	CDR3aa
-	TRBV14	TRBJ2-1	-	TGTGCCAGCAGCCAATACCCCCGAGGCGAGCAGTTCTTC	CASSQYPRGEQFF
TRBD2	TRBV28	TRBJ2-7	-	TGTGCCAGCAGTCTTTTACTTCGCGGGGGAGGCGAGCAGTACTTC	CASSLLLRGGGEQYF
TRBD1	TRBV5-6	TRBJ2-7	-	TGTGCCAGCAGCGAAGGGACAGGGCTGGCCTACGAGCAGTACTTC	CASSEGTGLAYEQYF
-	TRBV15	TRBJ2-7	-	TGTGCCACCAGCAGAGTTCCTCAGGGTTCTTGGGAGCAGTACTTC	CATSRVPQGSWEQYF
-	TRBV3-1/TRBV3-2	TRBJ2-7	-	TGTGCCAGCAGCCAAGATCCCCTAACGTGGGGCCCAGGGTACGAGCAGTACTTC	CASSQDPLTWGPGYEQYF
-	TRBV6-1	TRBJ2-7	-	TGTGCCAGCAGTGAAGTTTTACAGACCTACGAGCAGTACTTC	CASSEVLQTYEQYF
-	TRBV28	TRBJ1-5	-	TGTGCCAGCATTGTTCAGGGAAGCAATCAGCCCCAGCATTTT	CASIVQGSNQPQHF
-	TRBV6-2/TRBV6-3	TRBJ2-7	-	TGTGCCAGCAGTTACCAGGGCTACGAGCAGTACTTC	CASSYQGYEQYF
TRBD2	TRBV6-5	TRBJ2-1	-	TGTGCCAGCAGTTACCTTGGACTAGCGCGCAATGAGCAGTTCTTC	CASSYLGLARNEQFF
-	TRBV30	TRBJ1-1	once	TGTGCCTCCCGTAAAGGGGTCAACACTGAAGCTTTCTTT	CASRKGVNTEAFF
TRBD1	TRBV6-5	TRBJ1-6	-	TGTGCCAGCAGCCTGGGACAGTTTAATTCACCCCTCCACTTT	CASSLGQFNSPLHF
-	TRBV6-5	TRBJ2-7	-	TGTGCCAGCAGTTACGGGGGCCATCGGGACGAGCAGTACTTC	CASSYGGHRDEQYF
-	TRBV6-5	TRBJ1-2	-	TGTGCCAGCAGCCCCCACAGCTATGGCTACACCTTC	CASSPHSYGYTF
TRBD2	TRBV27	TRBJ2-7	-	TGTGCCAGCAGTAAAACTAGCGGGGAAACCTACGAGCAGTACTTC	CASSKTSGETYEQYF
TRBD2	TRBV3-1/TRBV3-2	TRBJ2-1	-	TGTGCCAGCAGCCTACCCCCGAGAGGCGGGGGGCCACGCAATGAGCAGTTCTTC	CASSLPPRGGGPRNEQFF
TRBD2	TRBV7-2	TRBJ2-7	-	TGTGCCAGCAGCTTAGGGCTAGCGGGGGCCCCCCCCGACTTC	CASSLGLAGAPPDF
-	TRBV10-3	TRBJ1-1	-	TGTGCCATCAGGGTGCAGGCGAACACTGAAGCTTTCTTT	CAIRVQANTEAFF
-	TRBV2	TRBJ1-6	-	TGTGCCATCAAGAGCGGGCCAGAAAATTCACCCCTCCACTTT	CAIKSGPENSPLHF
TRBD1	TRBV28	TRBJ2-5	-	TGTGCCAGCAGACCTCTTCCGGGACAGGGCTTGGGGGAGACCCAGTACTTC	CASRPLPGQGLGETQYF
TRBD1	TRBV28	TRBJ2-6	-	TGTGCCAGCAGGGGGGTCCGGGACAGAATCTCTGGGGCCAACGTCCTGACTTTC	CASRGVRDRISGANVLTF
-	TRBV6-1	TRBJ1-5	-	TGTGCCAGCAGTGAAGCGCGGCGGAGCAATCAGCCCCAGCATTTT	CASSEARRSNQPQHF
TRBD1	TRBV28	TRBJ1-6	-	TGTGCCAGTCGGACAGGGGGAAACTCACCCCTCCACTTT	CASRTGGNSPLHF
TRBD1	TRBV2	TRBJ1-3	-	TGTGCCAGCAGGACAGGGAGCTCTGGAAACACCATATATTTT	CASRTGSSGNTIYF
-	TRBV5-1	TRBJ2-7	-	TGCGCCAGCAGCTTGGGGGGCCAACGGTACGAGCAGTACTTC	CASSLGGQRYEQYF
-	TRBV7-9	TRBJ1-5	-	TGTGCCAGCAGCTTCGGGTCTAAGATTCATCAGCCCCAGCATTTT	CASSFGSKIHQPQHF
-	TRBV7-9	TRBJ1-6	-	TGTGCCAGCAGGTATACAGGAGATTCACCCCTCCACTTT	CASRYTGDSPLHF
TRBD1	TRBV9	TRBJ2-6	-	TGTGCCAGCAGCGTAGTAAGGGGGCAAGGGGCCAACGTCCTGACTTTC	CASSVVRGQGANVLTF
-	TRBV5-4	TRBJ1-2	-	TGTGCCAGCAGCTTGGACTACGTTGGCTATGGCTACACCTTC	CASSLDYVGYGYTF
TRBD2	TRBV29-1	TRBJ2-1	-	TGCAGCGCAGGGACTAGCGTCAATGAGCAGTTCTTC	CSAGTSVNEQFF
-	TRBV19	TRBJ2-7	once	TGTGCCAGTAGTGATCCCGTCTATGAGCAGTACTTC	CASSDPVYEQYF
TRBD1	TRBV3-1/TRBV3-2	TRBJ1-2	-	TGTGCCAGCAGCCCTCAGGGGGCTGATGGCTACACCTTC	CASSPQGADGYTF
-	TRBV6-1	TRBJ1-5	-	TGTGCCAGCAGTGAAGCACTCAACCGCAATCAGCCCCAGCATTTT	CASSEALNRNQPQHF
-	TRBV6-5	TRBJ1-5	-	TGTGCCAGTGACAGGTCCCTTAGCAATCAGCCCCAGCATTTT	CASDRSLSNQPQHF
-	TRBV6-5	TRBJ1-3	-	TGTGCCAGCAGCCCCCGGGGGGCGCCCGGAAACACCATATATTTT	CASSPRGAPGNTIYF
-	TRBV7-3	TRBJ2-1	-	TGTGCCAGCAGCTTAACCCCAACGTCTTCACTTACCCTCTTC	CASSLTPTSSLTLF
TRBD2	TRBV11-2	TRBJ2-7	-	TGTGCCAGCAGCCCCCAAGGAGCGGGGTCCTACGAGCAGTACTTC	CASSPQGAGSYEQYF
TRBD1	TRBV6-5	TRBJ2-1	-	TGTGCCAGCAGAGACAGGGAACTTCCCTACAATGAGCAGTTCTTC	CASRDRELPYNEQFF
TRBD2	TRBV7-9	TRBJ2-1	-	TGTGCCAGCGGTGTTCAGCGGGGGAAATACAATGAGCAGTTCTTC	CASGVQRGKYNEQFF
-	TRBV28	TRBJ1-3	-	TGTGCCAGCAGTGAGGGCGGTCTTGCTACAGGGATCTCTGGAAACACCATATATTTT	CASSEGGLATGISGNTIYF
-	TRBV5-1	TRBJ2-6	-	TGCGCCAGCAGCCTCACGGTCTCTGGGGCCAACGTCCTGACTTTC	CASSLTVSGANVLTF
-	TRBV5-1	TRBJ1-3	-	TGCGCCAGCAGCCCGGTCTGGTCATCTGGAAACACCATATATTTT	CASSPVWSSGNTIYF